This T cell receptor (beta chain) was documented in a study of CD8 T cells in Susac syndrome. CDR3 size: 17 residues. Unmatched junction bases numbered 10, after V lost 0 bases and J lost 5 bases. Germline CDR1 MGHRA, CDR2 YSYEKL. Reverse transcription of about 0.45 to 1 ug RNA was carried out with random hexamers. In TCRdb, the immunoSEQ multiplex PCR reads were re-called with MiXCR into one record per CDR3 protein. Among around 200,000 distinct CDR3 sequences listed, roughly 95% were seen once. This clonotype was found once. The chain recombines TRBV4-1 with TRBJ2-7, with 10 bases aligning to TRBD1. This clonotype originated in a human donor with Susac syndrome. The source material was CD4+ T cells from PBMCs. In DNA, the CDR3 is TGCGCCAGCAGCCAAGAAGGCGCGACAGGGGGCTTCGACGAGCAGTACTTC. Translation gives CASSQEGATGGFDEQYF.